The TCR beta chain described here comes from a study of Ad26.COV2.S vaccination and SARS-CoV-2 variants. Study as a whole: Intramuscular Ad26.COV2.S at 5x10^10 or 1x10^11 viral particles.

Sample treatment: about 20 received Ad26.COV2.S at low or high dose, single or two shots; 5 received placebo; per-sample allocation not given. The samples were gathered on day 63 after the first injection of vaccine or placebo. The V end lost 0 bases, the J end lost 9 bases, and 12 bases lay between the germline ends. Germline CDR1 SQVTM, CDR2 ANQGSEA. The CDR3 loop spans 13 amino acids. This table comes from immunoSEQ multiplex PCR, and its TCRdb copy is limited to in-frame clones, with some not included. The table shows a few hundred thousand clones, with about 89% occurring only once. Study-wide results and caveats: Compared with placebo recipients, vaccine recipients had higher spike-specific TCR breadth. Vaccinated and placebo-treated recipients had similar non-spike TCR breadth.

In the case of this clone: Its cognate antigen is unknown.

The source of this sequence is a person between 18 and 65 years old who received the Ad26.COV2.S COVID-19 vaccine or a placebo. Sequencing used peripheral blood, obtained in a trial of Ad26.COV2.S vaccine versus placebo. This chain uses TRBV29-1 with TRBJ2-1; D ambiguous. The CDR3 loop is CSVEDRSGSEQFF. CDR3 in DNA: TGCAGCGTTGAAGATCGATCGGGCAGTGAGCAGTTCTTC.